What follows is one T cell receptor (beta chain) and its context. Antigen specificity is unknown. A J-beta primer mix and a sample-barcoded 5' primer were used in a second PCR of about 7 to 12 cycles. Tags on each cDNA molecule came from a template-switch adaptor with 12 random nucleotides. TCRdb reprocessed the 5' RACE reads via MiXCR and lists one record per CDR3 protein. The sample has 800,000 or so distinct CDR3 sequences, around 62% seen once. This entry comes from a study of blood T cells in healthy people across ages. Study-wide results and limits: PBMCs were not sorted, which prevented a conclusive comparison of naive versus antigen-experienced cells. Both naive CD4+ cell counts and diversity were greater in long-lived donors than in aged donors.

V shed 2 bases and J 7 bases; nucleotides not matched to a gene: 8. This CDR3 contains 16 residues. CDR1 is SGDLS, CDR2 YYNGEE, per germline. The TCR originated in a man aged 25-45 years in good health. The chain carries TRBV9 and TRBJ2-1; 11 bases map to TRBD1. The specimen sequenced was blood. The CDR3 reads CASSVLGTGGSNEQFF. CDR3 coding DNA: TGTGCCAGCAGCGTCCTCGGGACAGGGGGATCAAATGAGCAGTTCTTC.